Following are 27 T cell receptor beta chains from one sample sequenced in a study of cytomegalovirus exposure and HLA in healthy donors. Sequencing was performed with immunoSEQ multiplex PCR; in TCRdb, only in-frame clones are kept and a portion is missing. This table holds about 120,000 clones, around 87% found once. Specimen: PBMCs. The receptors derive from a woman aged 18-35 years in good health and CMV-seropositive.

This rearrangement joins TRBV5-6 to TRBJ1-2; D unresolved. Trimming removed 5 bases at V and 2 bases at J, with 16 bases between. There are 15 residues in the CDR3. The germline V gene has CDR1 SGHDT and CDR2 YYEEEE. CDR3 in amino acids: CASSQSPGPNYGYTF. The CDR3 region has the DNA TGTGCCAGCAGTCAATCTCCGGGTCCCAACTATGGCTACACCTTC.

This rearrangement joins TRBV5-6 to TRBJ1-3; 8 nucleotides agree with TRBD1. Trimming took 0 bases from V and 4 from J; bases not matched to a gene: 6. The CDR3 runs to 16 residues. The germline V gene has CDR1 SGHDT and CDR2 YYEEEE. The CDR3 protein is CASSLVARGLGNTIYF. CDR3 DNA: TGTGCCAGCAGCTTGGTTGCCAGGGGGCTCGGAAACACCATATATTTT.

The genes are TRBV19 and TRBJ1-1; 9 bases are shared with TRBD1. CDR1 and CDR2 from the germline V gene are LNHDA and SQIVND (reference sequence). The CDR3 extends over 17 amino acids. The J segment lost 4 bases and the V segment lost 5 bases, leaving 14 bases of the junction unmatched. The CDR3 DNA reads TGTGCCAGTAGTCTGCGGGACAGGGTGGATCCGAGCACTGAAGCTTTCTTT. Protein sequence: CASSLRDRVDPSTEAFF.

This rearrangement joins TRBV5-1 to TRBJ2-7; D remains unclear. CDR1 SGHRS and CDR2 YFSETQ come from the germline V gene. V lost 1 base to trimming and J lost 0 bases, with 8 bases between them. The CDR3 totals 14 residues. CDR3 in amino acids: CASSLLEFSYEQYF. The DNA of the CDR3 is TGCGCCAGCAGCTTGTTGGAGTTCTCCTACGAGCAGTACTTC.

The chain couples TRBV27 to TRBJ1-2; 8 nucleotides match TRBD1. Per germline, CDR1 MNHEY and CDR2 SMNVEV (reference sequence). This CDR3 is 16 amino acids long. Trimming cost V 5 bases and J 6 bases; bases outside gene matches: 14. This chain's CDR3 is CASSALPGQAIHGYTF. As DNA, the CDR3 is TGTGCCAGCAGTGCTTTACCGGGACAGGCTATACATGGCTACACCTTC.

This clone was seen once. The CDR3 DNA is TGTGCCAGTACCACGACAGGGACCAGCAATCAGCCCCAGCATTTT. Its protein is CASTTTGTSNQPQHF. This chain connects TRBV19 to TRBJ1-5; 7 bases are shared with TRBD1. V trimming: 7 bases; J trimming: 1 base; junction bases outside the gene matches: 7. CDR3 length equals 15 residues. The germline gives CDR1 LNHDA, CDR2 SQIVND (reference sequence).

Only one count was recorded for this clone. This rearrangement joins TRBV10-3 to TRBJ1-1; 7 bases line up with TRBD1. Germline V CDR1 and CDR2: ENHRY, SYGVKD. The junction had 6 bases not matched to a gene; V was cut back by 6 bases and J by 2 bases. CDR3 length: 14 amino acids. The CDR3 nucleotides are TGTGCCATCAGGACCGGGACAGTAAACACTGAAGCTTTCTTT. The encoded protein is CAIRTGTVNTEAFF.

The rearrangement links TRBV2 to TRBJ2-5; D unclear. V lost 4 bases and J 2 bases, leaving 8 bases between the germline ends. The CDR3 is 13 amino acids. Germline CDR1 SNHLY, CDR2 FYNNEI. Written as DNA, the CDR3 is TGTGCCAGCAGTGGCACTTGGCAAGAGACCCAGTACTTC. It codes for CASSGTWQETQYF.

The gene calls are TRBV9 and TRBJ2-3; D may be TRBD1 (6 bases). CDR1 SGDLS and CDR2 YYNGEE come from the germline V gene. The CDR3 spans 12 residues. V was shortened by 0 bases and J by 8 bases, with 7 bases between the two germline ends. CDR3 nucleotide sequence: TGTGCCAGCAGCGTAGAAGGGGGTACGCAGTATTTT. Protein sequence: CASSVEGGTQYF.

This clone appeared a few times. The rearrangement uses TRBV10-1 and TRBJ1-1; D possibly corresponds to TRBD1 (5 bases). Trimming shortened V by 7 bases and J by 3 bases, and 15 bases separated the two germline ends. CDR1 and CDR2 (germline): WNHNN, SYGVQD (reference sequence). The CDR3 is made up of 14 amino acids. CDR3 DNA: TGCGCCAGCACGGGACTCTATGAGGACACTGAAGCTTTCTTT. Its translation is CASTGLYEDTEAFF.

The chain has TRBV19 and TRBJ1-5, with D unclear. CDR1 and CDR2 (germline): LNHDA, SQIVND (reference sequence). The CDR3 loop spans 14 amino acids. V lost 6 bases to trimming and J lost 4 bases, with 13 bases between them. CDR3 sequence (DNA): TGTGCCAGTAGGTTTGGGCGCCTTAATCAGCCCCAGCATTTT. Translating it yields CASRFGRLNQPQHF.

The chain joins TRBV7-9 to TRBJ1-4, with TRBD1 identical over 8 bases. The CDR3 is 14 amino acids. Trimming took 6 bases from V and 5 from J; bases not matched to a gene: 5. Looked up from germline, CDR1 is SEHNR and CDR2 is FQNEAQ (reference sequence). The CDR3, as DNA: TGTGCCAGCAGTGACAGGGGACAAAATGAAAAACTGTTTTTT. Translation: CASSDRGQNEKLFF.

The chain recombines TRBV4-1 with TRBJ1-2; D is possibly TRBD1 (5 bases). The V end was cut by 4 bases, the J end by 7 bases, with 13 bases between. The germline CDR1 and CDR2 sequences are MGHRA and YSYEKL. CDR3 length: 13 amino acids. CDR3: CASSPYRSGGYTF. CDR3 bases: TGCGCCAGCAGCCCGTACAGGTCGGGTGGCTACACCTTC.

CDR3 sequence (DNA): TGTGCCAGCAGTTGGGACACCCGAAACATTCAGTACTTC. It yields the protein CASSWDTRNIQYF. J is TRBJ2-4 and V is TRBV5-4; D might be TRBD1 (6 bases). Per germline, CDR1 SGHNT and CDR2 YYREEE (reference sequence). V shed 5 bases and J shed 6 bases, with 12 bases lying between them. This CDR3 comprises 13 residues.

This clone has just one count. The V and J genes are TRBV11-2 and TRBJ2-7; perhaps TRBD1 as D (5 bases). The CDR3 spans 16 residues. V lost 0 bases, J lost 4 bases, and 16 bases lay in between. CDR1 and CDR2 (germline): SGHAT, FQNNGV. CDR3 coding DNA: TGTGCCAGCAGCTTAGATGGTTGGACAACTTATTACGAGCAGTACTTC. Amino acids: CASSLDGWTTYYEQYF.

This clone showed up just once. The chain carries TRBV9 and TRBJ1-1, with TRBD1 matching 9 bases. Germline CDR1 reads SGDLS; CDR2 reads YYNGEE. V shed 3 bases, J shed 2 bases, and the junction held 5 bases outside the gene matches. The CDR3 has 15 residues. CDR3 in amino acids: CASSEGDRVNTEAFF. The DNA for the CDR3 is TGTGCCAGCAGCGAGGGGGACAGGGTTAACACTGAAGCTTTCTTT.

The V gene is TRBV9, the J gene TRBJ2-1; TRBD2 matches at 11 bases. The CDR3 loop spans 17 amino acids. Germline lookup yields CDR1 SGDLS and CDR2 YYNGEE. J was trimmed by 5 bases and V by 4 bases; bases with no gene match: 11. The CDR3 spells CASSPLAGGGGDNEQFF. CDR3 sequence (DNA): TGTGCCAGCAGCCCCCTAGCGGGAGGAGGTGGGGACAATGAGCAGTTCTTC.

The rearrangement links TRBV5-4 to TRBJ2-7; 9 bases are shared with TRBD1. CDR1 SGHNT and CDR2 YYREEE come from the germline V gene (reference sequence). The junction had 8 bases not matched to a gene; V was cut back by 4 bases and J by 6 bases. The CDR3 totals 14 residues. This CDR3 is CASSPGQGGSEQYF. The CDR3 bases are TGTGCCAGCAGCCCGGGACAGGGAGGGAGCGAGCAGTACTTC.

The rearrangement uses TRBV7-2 and TRBJ2-5, with D tentatively TRBD2 (5 bases). This CDR3 is 11 amino acids long. Germline assignment: CDR1 SGHTA and CDR2 FQGNSA. With 5 bases removed from V and 5 bases from J, the gap between germline ends came to 6 bases. DNA for the CDR3: TGTGCCAGCAGCAGAGGGGAGACCCAGTACTTC. Translation: CASSRGETQYF.

V is TRBV9 and J is TRBJ2-7; TRBD2 might be the D (5 bases). V lost 10 bases and J 3 bases, leaving 20 bases between the germline ends. The CDR3 consists of 14 residues. The germline V gene encodes CDR1 SGDLS and CDR2 YYNGEE. CDR3 region: CASGEGQWGYEQYF. The CDR3 nucleotides read TGTGCCTCCGGAGAGGGTCAATGGGGCTACGAGCAGTACTTC. Together with reference TRBV9 and TRBJ2-7, the CDR3 gives the full variable domain: DSGVTQTPKHLITATGQRVTLRCSPRSGDLSVYWYQQSLDQGLQFLIQYYNGEERAKGNILERFSAQQFPDLHSELNLSSLELGDSALYFCASGEGQWGYEQYFGPGTRLTVT.

The V and J genes are TRBV30 and TRBJ2-1; possible D gene TRBD2, 6 bases. Trimming cost V 0 bases and J 3 bases, with 15 bases left between them. This CDR3 region has 16 residues. Germline V gene sequence: CDR1 GTSNPN, CDR2 SVGIG (reference sequence). CDR3 bases: TGTGCCTGGAGTGTATTGGGAATCGGGGGCTACAATGAGCAGTTCTTC. It codes for CAWSVLGIGGYNEQFF.

This clone was observed a single time. The rearrangement links TRBV6-1 to TRBJ2-7, with 7 bases matching TRBD1. Germline V gene data show CDR1 as MNHNS and CDR2 as SASEGT. CDR3 length equals 14 residues. The trim removed 5 bases at V and 0 bases at J, leaving 4 bases unmatched. CDR3 sequence (DNA): TGTGCCAGCAGTCCGGGACAGAGCTCCTACGAGCAGTACTTC. As protein: CASSPGQSSYEQYF.

The chain is built from TRBV29-1 and TRBJ2-1; D is unclear. The CDR3 has 13 residues. The V gene lost 8 bases and the J gene lost 4 bases, with 15 bases spanning the gap. Germline CDR1 and CDR2: SQVTM and ANQGSEA. CDR3 loop: CSTRTAGYNEQFF. The CDR3 coding sequence is TGCAGCACCCGCACGGCAGGATACAATGAGCAGTTCTTC.

This clone has just one count. The gene calls are TRBV18 and TRBJ2-7; 9 positions match TRBD1. The CDR3 sequence is 16 residues long. In germline, CDR1 is KGHSH, CDR2 LQKENI. Losses at the gene ends were 5 bases for V and 1 base for J; bases not matched to a gene: 9. As DNA, the CDR3 is TGTGCCAGCTCAACAAGGGTGGGGACAGGGTCCTACGAGCAGTACTTC. This encodes CASSTRVGTGSYEQYF.

The table lists this clone with many counts. This rearrangement joins TRBV30 to TRBJ1-6; a weak D match, TRBD1 (6 bases). The length of the CDR3 is 15 residues. Per the germline V gene, CDR1 is GTSNPN and CDR2 is SVGIG (reference sequence). With 3 bases removed from V and 9 bases from J, the gap between germline ends came to 18 bases. In nucleotides, the CDR3 is TGTGCCTGGAGAGCTGGGGGCGCGCTGGGTTCACCCCTCCACTTT. Its protein is CAWRAGGALGSPLHF.

This chain joins TRBV7-6 and TRBJ1-2; TRBD1 aligns across 9 bases. The V and J ends lost 5 bases and 5 bases, in that order; junction bases with no gene match: 6. In germline, CDR1 is SGHVS, CDR2 FNYEAQ. CDR3 length: 14 residues. In DNA, the CDR3 is TGTGCCAGCAGCAAGGACAGGGGAGGGTATGGCTACACCTTC. This gives the protein CASSKDRGGYGYTF.

The chain employs TRBV5-1 and TRBJ1-4; 8 positions match TRBD1. The CDR3 has 15 amino acids. The V gene end was trimmed by 2 bases and the J gene end by 8 bases; junction bases not matched to a gene: 8. Looked up from germline, CDR1 is SGHRS and CDR2 is YFSETQ. The CDR3 here is CASSFLRDRREKLFF. The CDR3 DNA sequence: TGCGCCAGCAGCTTCCTCCGGGACAGGCGAGAAAAACTGTTTTTT.